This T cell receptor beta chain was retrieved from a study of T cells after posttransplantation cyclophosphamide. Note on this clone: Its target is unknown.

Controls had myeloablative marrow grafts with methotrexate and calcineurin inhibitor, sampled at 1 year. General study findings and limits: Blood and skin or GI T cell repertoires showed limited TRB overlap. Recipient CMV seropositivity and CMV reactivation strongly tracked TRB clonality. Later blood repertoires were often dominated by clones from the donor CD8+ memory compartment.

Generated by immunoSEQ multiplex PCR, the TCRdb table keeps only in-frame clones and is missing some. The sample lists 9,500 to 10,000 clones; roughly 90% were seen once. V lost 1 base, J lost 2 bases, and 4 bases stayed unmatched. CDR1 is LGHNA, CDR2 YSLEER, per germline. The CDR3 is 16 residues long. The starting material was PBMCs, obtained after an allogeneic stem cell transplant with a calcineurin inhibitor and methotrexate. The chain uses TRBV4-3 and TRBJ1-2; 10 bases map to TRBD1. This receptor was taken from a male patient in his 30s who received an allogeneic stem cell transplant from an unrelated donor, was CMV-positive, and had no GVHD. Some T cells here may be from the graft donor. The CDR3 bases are TGCGCCAGCAGCCAAGGTTCGGGACAGGGGAACTATGGCTACACCTTC. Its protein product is CASSQGSGQGNYGYTF.